The text below deals with one T cell receptor (beta chain). What it binds is not known. Every bit of the isolated RNA underwent reverse transcription, so sequencing read expressed TCRB transcripts. The assay was immunoSEQ multiplex PCR, and TCRdb's table has in-frame clones only and misses some. The sample lists 80,000 to 90,000 clones; roughly 30% were seen once. The sample originates from a study of beta chain features in type 1 diabetes. Findings and limits, study-wide: PCR might favor shorter templates, equally in patients and controls. Naive, central memory and regulatory TCRB repertoires appeared more similar among patients than healthy donors.

This CDR3 is built from 15 residues. Germline V gene lookup returns CDR1 SGHRS and CDR2 YFSETQ. J was trimmed by 7 bases and V by 5 bases; bases with no gene match: 13. Blood was collected once per donor into heparin, averaging approximately 110 mL. All sorted populations exceeded 95% purity. The sequence was collected from a woman aged 18-29 years in good health. The J gene is TRBJ2-7, the V gene TRBV5-1; 9 positions agree with TRBD2. The sequenced sample was stem cell memory CD4+ T cells from blood. The CDR3 sequence is CASRGSGGAFWEQYF. CDR3 in DNA: TGCGCCAGCAGGGGTAGCGGGGGAGCCTTTTGGGAGCAGTACTTC. Together with reference TRBV5-1 and TRBJ2-7, the CDR3 gives the full variable domain: KAGVTQTPRYLIKTRGQQVTLSCSPISGHRSVSWYQQTPGQGLQFLFEYFSETQRNKGNFPGRFSGRQFSNSRSEMNVSTLELGDSALYLCASRGSGGAFWEQYFGPGTRLTVT.